This entry lists 25 T cell receptor beta chains sequenced from one sample in a study of blood T cell repertoires in COVID-19. Libraries were prepared by immunoSEQ multiplex PCR; TCRdb keeps only in-frame clonotypes and omits some of them. The sample lists about 140,000 clones; under 90% were seen once. The specimen sequenced was PBMCs or T cells enriched from blood (not recorded which). The receptors derive from a young woman who had been exposed to COVID-19.

This clone was seen more than once but under ten times. The V gene is TRBV2, the J gene TRBJ1-5; tentatively, D is TRBD1 (5 bases). Trimming took off 3 bases at V and 4 bases at J, with 13 bases between the two ends. Germline loops: CDR1 SNHLY, CDR2 FYNNEI. The CDR3 has 15 residues. The CDR3 nucleotides are TGTGCCAGCAGTGATTCCGGGGCGGGAAATCAGCCCCAGCATTTT. Protein: CASSDSGAGNQPQHF.

This chain connects TRBV7-6 to TRBJ1-6; TRBD1 might be the D (5 bases). V was pared by 1 base and J by 7 bases, with 11 bases between. CDR1 is SGHVS and CDR2 is FNYEAQ in the germline V gene. The CDR3 is made up of 15 amino acids. The CDR3 DNA follows: TGTGCCAGCAGCTTAGAGCGACAGTCAAATTCACCCCTCCACTTT. It specifies CASSLERQSNSPLHF.

This rearrangement joins TRBV11-2 to TRBJ2-7, with 8 bases aligning to TRBD2. In germline, CDR1 is SGHAT, CDR2 FQNNGV. The CDR3 spans 17 residues. J was trimmed by 0 bases and V by 3 bases; bases with no gene match: 10. The CDR3 region has the DNA TGTGCCAGCAGCTTTATCAGCGGGGGTTCCAGCTCCTACGAGCAGTACTTC. Its translation: CASSFISGGSSSYEQYF.

This chain links TRBV5-1 with TRBJ2-2, with a possible D match to TRBD2 (6 bases). Germline loops: CDR1 SGHRS, CDR2 YFSETQ. V lost 3 bases and J lost 4, with 13 bases in between. This CDR3 spans 15 amino acids. The CDR3 spells CASSSRLGLTGELFF. The CDR3 DNA is TGCGCCAGCAGCTCGAGACTAGGGCTCACCGGGGAGCTGTTTTTT.

V is TRBV5-1 and J is TRBJ1-2; 9 positions match TRBD1. Germline V gene lookup returns CDR1 SGHRS and CDR2 YFSETQ. The CDR3 spans 13 residues. The junction had 4 bases not matched to a gene; V was cut back by 4 bases and J by 6 bases. The CDR3 sequence: CASSVDRGHGYTF. In DNA form, the CDR3 reads TGCGCCAGCAGCGTGGACAGGGGACATGGCTACACCTTC.

The genes are TRBV7-2 and TRBJ2-2, with 10 nucleotides matching TRBD2. The CDR3 is 18 amino acids. CDR1 is SGHTA, CDR2 FQGNSA, per germline. V shed 1 base, J shed 2 bases, and the junction held 7 bases outside the gene matches. CDR3 region: CASSLGLAGVINTGELFF. The CDR3 nucleotides are TGTGCCAGCAGCTTAGGGCTAGCGGGAGTAATAAACACCGGGGAGCTGTTTTTT.

V usage is TRBV28 and J usage is TRBJ1-6; 9 bases fit TRBD1. V was pared by 4 bases and J by 7 bases, with 5 bases of the junction left unmatched. The CDR3 has 15 residues. Germline assignment: CDR1 MDHEN and CDR2 SYDVKM. The CDR3 bases are TGTGCCAGCAGTTCCACCGGGACAGGGAATTCACCCCTCCACTTT. It is translated as CASSSTGTGNSPLHF.

Written as DNA, the CDR3 is TGTGCCAGCAGTCCTACAGGATTCAATCAGCCCCAGCATTTT. It codes for CASSPTGFNQPQHF. This chain joins TRBV6-5 and TRBJ1-5; a possible D gene is TRBD1 (5 bases). This CDR3 is built from 14 residues. Germline values: CDR1 MNHEY, CDR2 SVGAGI. Trimming took off 5 bases at V and 3 bases at J, with 11 bases between the two ends.

V and J are TRBV3-1 (or the pseudogene TRBV3-2) and TRBJ1-3; D not certain. Trimming took off 4 bases at V and 4 bases at J, with 17 bases between the two ends. In germline, CDR1 is LGHDT, CDR2 YNNKEL (reference sequence). The CDR3 extends over 16 amino acids. CDR3 sequence: CASSPRTPRPGNTIYF. The CDR3 bases are TGTGCCAGCAGCCCCCGGACTCCCAGGCCCGGAAACACCATATATTTT.

V gene TRBV28 combines with J gene TRBJ1-4, with 9 bases lining up with TRBD1. V shed 6 bases, J shed 8 bases, and the junction held 4 bases outside the gene matches. The CDR3 is made up of 13 amino acids. Germline V gene sequence: CDR1 MDHEN, CDR2 SYDVKM. The CDR3 sequence: CASRGTGWEKLFF. The DNA for the CDR3 is TGTGCCAGCAGGGGGACAGGGTGGGAAAAACTGTTTTTT.

The chain joins TRBV14 to TRBJ2-1; D is possibly TRBD1 (5 bases). The CDR3 has 13 amino acids. V lost 7 bases and J lost 2, with 9 bases in between. The germline V gene encodes CDR1 SGHDN and CDR2 FVKESK. The CDR3 DNA reads TGTGCCAGCACGGCAGGGCCCTACAATGAGCAGTTCTTC. Translation gives CASTAGPYNEQFF.

The rearrangement joins TRBV9 to TRBJ2-7; 7 positions match TRBD1. There are 14 residues in the CDR3. V lost 4 bases, J lost 7 bases, and 11 bases stayed unmatched. Looked up from germline, CDR1 is SGDLS and CDR2 is YYNGEE. The CDR3 region has the DNA TGTGCCAGCAGCCCCCCCTCGGGACAGCGAGAGCAGTACTTC. Translated: CASSPPSGQREQYF.

The chain is built from TRBV10-3 and TRBJ2-5; TRBD1 is a possible D gene (6 bases). There are 14 residues in the CDR3. The V gene lost 6 bases and the J gene lost 4 bases, with 15 bases spanning the gap. Germline CDR1 and CDR2: ENHRY and SYGVKD. The chain's CDR3 is CAIRQGSDVETQYF. In DNA, the CDR3 is TGTGCCATCAGACAGGGATCCGACGTAGAGACCCAGTACTTC.

The chain combines TRBV5-5 with TRBJ1-5, with D unclear. Germline V gene sequence: CDR1 SGHKS, CDR2 YYEKEE (reference sequence). CDR3 length: 17 amino acids. V dropped 1 base and J dropped 0 bases, with 14 bases sitting between them. This CDR3 is CASSLSTEVYSNQPQHF. The CDR3 nucleotides are TGTGCCAGCAGCTTGAGTACAGAAGTTTATAGCAATCAGCCCCAGCATTTT.

CDR3 DNA sequence: TGTGCCAGCAGCTTAGAGGATCGTAGCGGCTACAATGAGCAGTTCTTC. The encoded protein is CASSLEDRSGYNEQFF. The chain recombines TRBV11-1 with TRBJ2-1; D possibly corresponds to TRBD2 (6 bases). The CDR3 totals 16 residues. Between the trimmed V and J ends, which lost 1 base and 3 bases, there was a span of 13 bases. The germline V gene has CDR1 SGHAT and CDR2 FQDESV (reference sequence).

The chain has TRBV19 and TRBJ2-3; the D is unclear. Germline-derived CDR1 and CDR2 are LNHDA and SQIVND (reference sequence). Deletions cut 6 bases from V and 0 bases from J, with 7 bases between. This CDR3 region has 13 residues. The CDR3 region has the DNA TGTGCCAGTAGAGACTTTAGCACAGATACGCAGTATTTT. As protein: CASRDFSTDTQYF.

The chain combines TRBV27 with TRBJ2-6; D gene uncertain. Germline V lookup: CDR1 MNHEY, CDR2 SMNVEV (reference sequence). V was trimmed by 4 bases and J by 0 bases, leaving 7 bases between them. This CDR3 has 15 amino acids. DNA of the CDR3: TGTGCCAGCAGTTACAGCTTCTCTGGGGCCAACGTCCTGACTTTC. It yields the protein CASSYSFSGANVLTF.

The J gene is TRBJ1-1, the V gene TRBV7-9; D gene ambiguous. V dropped 5 bases and J dropped 2 bases, with 21 bases sitting between them. This CDR3 comprises 17 residues. Germline V CDR1 and CDR2: SEHNR, FQNEAQ (reference sequence). DNA for the CDR3: TGTGCCAGCAGCCAACGTGGAGGCGGCGCCGGTAACACTGAAGCTTTCTTT. This gives the protein CASSQRGGGAGNTEAFF.

This clone was seen only once. The V call is TRBV25-1, the J call TRBJ1-2; the D gene is possibly TRBD1 (5 bases). This CDR3 is 13 amino acids long. Trimming cost V 2 bases and J 8 bases, with 12 bases left between them. Germline CDR1 is MGHDK and CDR2 is SYGVNS. As DNA, the CDR3 is TGTGCCAGCAGTGAAACTGGGGGGACGGGCTACACCTTC. Protein: CASSETGGTGYTF.

This rearrangement joins TRBV30 to TRBJ1-1; the D is unclear. V was cut by 2 bases and J by 5 bases, with 6 bases left in between. CDR1 is GTSNPN, CDR2 SVGIG, per germline (reference sequence). This CDR3 is built from 11 residues. The CDR3 protein is CAWSRGTEAFF. The CDR3 DNA sequence: TGTGCCTGGAGTCGGGGTACTGAAGCTTTCTTT. Full variable domain (remainder filled in from reference TRBV30 and TRBJ1-1): SQTIHQWPATLVQPVGSPLSLECTVEGTSNPNLYWYRQAAGRGLQLLFYSVGIGQISSEVPQNLSASRPQDRQFILSSKKLLLSDSGFYLCAWSRGTEAFFGQGTRLTVV.

The V and J genes are TRBV9 and TRBJ2-7; 9 bases fit TRBD1. The V segment lost 3 bases and the J segment 4 bases; nucleotides outside the gene matches: 8. Germline CDR1 reads SGDLS; CDR2 reads YYNGEE. The CDR3 has 15 amino acids. The DNA of the CDR3 is TGTGCCAGCAGCGATGCCGGGACAGGGTTTTACGAGCAGTACTTC. Its translation: CASSDAGTGFYEQYF.

The J gene is TRBJ1-1, the V gene TRBV19; a possible D gene is TRBD1 (5 bases). CDR1 is LNHDA and CDR2 is SQIVND in the germline V gene (reference sequence). The V end was cut by 7 bases, the J end by 3 bases, with 15 bases between. The CDR3 covers 14 residues. CDR3 amino acids: CASTPGSRHTEAFF. In nucleotides, the CDR3 is TGTGCCAGTACCCCAGGGTCGAGGCACACTGAAGCTTTCTTT.

The DNA for the CDR3 is TGCGCCAGCAGCTATGGACAGGGAAACACCGGGGAGCTGTTTTTT. This sequence encodes CASSYGQGNTGELFF. The chain combines TRBV5-1 with TRBJ2-2; 8 bases map to TRBD1. Per germline, CDR1 SGHRS and CDR2 YFSETQ. There are 15 residues in the CDR3. Losses at the gene ends were 3 bases for V and 2 bases for J; bases not matched to a gene: 3.

J is TRBJ2-7 and V is TRBV5-1, with 9 bases lining up with TRBD1. Germline CDR1 reads SGHRS; CDR2 reads YFSETQ. The CDR3 is 15 residues long. The V gene end was trimmed by 4 bases and the J gene end by 3 bases; junction bases not matched to a gene: 8. The CDR3 spells CASSPALGQGYEQYF. CDR3 in DNA: TGCGCCAGCAGCCCGGCATTGGGACAGGGCTACGAGCAGTACTTC.

This clone was counted between two and nine times. The chain has TRBV6-5 and TRBJ2-7; a weak D match, TRBD2 (5 bases). The V gene's germline CDR1 is MNHEY and CDR2 SVGAGI. The CDR3 extends over 16 amino acids. V was cut by 2 bases and J by 7 bases, with 21 bases left in between. The CDR3 loop is CASSYRIAQPLREQYF. The CDR3 region has the DNA TGTGCCAGCAGTTACCGGATAGCGCAACCTTTGCGTGAGCAGTACTTC.